This TCR beta chain appears in the sequencing data of a study of T cell responses to AZD1222 COVID-19 vaccine. Study outcomes and limitations: Reportedly, nearly half of unique spike TCRs recognized epitopes outside B.1.351/B.1.1.7 mutations. White British ancestry dominated among donors, who included more females, and clonal diversity was possibly underestimated. Recipients of AZD1222 seropositive at baseline numbered only six or seven. Spike-specific TCR breadth rose after two AZD1222 doses, and depth rose as well.

Using immunoSEQ multiplex PCR, the repertoire was profiled, and TCRdb retains in-frame clones only, with some absent. The sample contains over 150,000 clones, almost 90% of which appear only once. With respect to this clone: Its cognate antigen is unknown.

Losses at the gene ends were 0 bases for V and 2 bases for J; bases not matched to a gene: 7. The CDR3 totals 17 residues. Looked up from germline, CDR1 is LGHNA and CDR2 is YSLEER. The material sequenced was peripheral blood, taken on day 0 of AZD1222 vaccination. This receptor was obtained from an adult in good health. J is TRBJ2-1 and V is TRBV4-3, with 7 bases identical to TRBD2. CDR3 nucleotides: TGCGCCAGCAGCCAAGATCCTTACCGGGGGGCCTACAATGAGCAGTTCTTC. Encoded protein: CASSQDPYRGAYNEQFF.